These T cell receptor beta chains were read from a single sample in a study of T-cell memory formation after mild COVID-19. MiXCR, run by TCRdb on the 5' RACE reads, gives a single entry per CDR3 protein. Altogether about 470,000 distinct CDR3 sequences are present, 18% being singletons, with the ten largest covering roughly 12%. Sequences were obtained from PBMCs or a T cell subset sorted from them (not recorded which). The receptor source for this set is an adult woman who had mild COVID-19 (a few samples of this study predate the infection). Cell type and time point are not known. Both conserved end residues are part of each CDR3. Fields, in order: D gene, clone size, J gene, V gene, CDR3 length, CDR3 DNA, CDR3 protein. D genes are given only for firm matches. Rows give clone size only sometimes, using once, few, many, or a class for an expanded clone.

TRBD1,NA,TRBJ1-1,TRBV7-9,14,TGTGCCAGCAGCTTAGTGACAGGGGGCGATGAAGCTTTCTTT,CASSLVTGGDEAFF
TRBD1,NA,TRBJ2-7,TRBV2,16,TGTGCCAGCATATCCGCAGGGACAGGGGATTTCTACGAGCAGTACTTC,CASISAGTGDFYEQYF
NA,NA,TRBJ2-1,TRBV7-2,16,TGTGCCAGCAGCTTAGGCCCCCAGGGTTCCTACAATGAGCAGTTCTTC,CASSLGPQGSYNEQFF
NA,NA,TRBJ1-5,TRBV11-2,16,TGTGCCAGCAGCTTAGGCGCTGGGGAGTCGGGTCAGCCCCAGCATTTT,CASSLGAGESGQPQHF
TRBD1,few,TRBJ1-5,TRBV6-1,15,TGTGCCAGCAGCACGGACAGGGCGAGCAATCAGCCCCAGCATTTT,CASSTDRASNQPQHF
TRBD1,NA,TRBJ1-4,TRBV7-6,15,TGTGCCAGCAGCCCCCAGGGACAGGGGCTTGAAAAACTGTTTTTT,CASSPQGQGLEKLFF
NA,NA,TRBJ1-1,TRBV10-3,14,TGTGCCATCAGTGAGTGGGAGCTGAACACTGAAGCTTTCTTT,CAISEWELNTEAFF
TRBD1,few,TRBJ2-7,TRBV18,14,TGTGCCAGCTCCCTGGGCCTTACAGGGGGCGAGCAGTACTTC,CASSLGLTGGEQYF
NA,NA,TRBJ2-7,TRBV4-1,15,TGCGCCAGCAGCCACGGGGACGTTAGCTCCTACGAGCAGTACTTC,CASSHGDVSSYEQYF
TRBD2,many,TRBJ2-7,TRBV7-2,16,TGTGCCAGCAGCTTTCGGGTTGGCGGGAGTGGCTACGAGCAGTACTTC,CASSFRVGGSGYEQYF
NA,NA,TRBJ1-1,TRBV12-3/TRBV12-4,15,TGTGCCAGCAGGGGGATCCGGGCAGCACCCACTGAAGCTTTCTTT,CASRGIRAAPTEAFF
NA,NA,TRBJ2-7,TRBV6-6,13,TGTGCCAGCAGAGACAGAGTAACCTACGAGCAGTACTTC,CASRDRVTYEQYF
TRBD1,NA,TRBJ2-1,TRBV12-3/TRBV12-4,14,TGTGCCAGCAGGATGGGACAGGGAAGGAATGAGCAGTTCTTC,CASRMGQGRNEQFF
NA,few,TRBJ1-4,TRBV9,14,TGTGCCAGCAGCCCCCCGGGACGGTCGGAAAAACTGTTTTTT,CASSPPGRSEKLFF
NA,many,TRBJ2-7,TRBV29-1,13,TGCAGCGTTGAGGGGGAAAGCTCCTACGAGCAGTACTTC,CSVEGESSYEQYF
NA,few,TRBJ2-7,TRBV3-1,12,TGTGCCAGCAGCCAAGATAAGCGGAATTCGTACTTC,CASSQDKRNSYF
NA,NA,TRBJ1-5,TRBV20-1,13,TGCAGTGCTAGAAGGGGGGGCGGTCAGCCCCAGCATTTT,CSARRGGGQPQHF
NA,few,TRBJ2-7,TRBV12-3/TRBV12-4,13,TGTGCCAGCTCAAGGGGCTTCGCTTCGCACGGGTACTTC,CASSRGFASHGYF
TRBD1,NA,TRBJ1-1,TRBV30,12,TGTGCCTGGAGTATTTCGACAGGGAAAGCTTTCTTT,CAWSISTGKAFF
NA,NA,TRBJ2-2,TRBV20-1,19,TGCAGTGCTAGAGATCAGTCTGAGTCCGGGTTGGCCTACACCGGGGAGCTGTTTTTT,CSARDQSESGLAYTGELFF
NA,NA,TRBJ2-3,TRBV7-2,14,TGTGCCAGCAGCCCACACCTCGGGACAGATACGCAGTATTTT,CASSPHLGTDTQYF
TRBD2,few,TRBJ2-7,TRBV20-1,16,TGCAGTGCTAGAGATTCCGCTAGCGGGGGGGCCTACGAGCAGTACTTC,CSARDSASGGAYEQYF
TRBD2,NA,TRBJ2-1,TRBV7-6,16,TGTGCCAGCAGCTCACAGGGACTAGTAGCCTACAATGAGCAGTTCTTC,CASSSQGLVAYNEQFF
NA,NA,TRBJ1-1,TRBV7-6,12,TGTGCCAGCAGCCCCCTGGACCGGCAAGCTTTCTTT,CASSPLDRQAFF
NA,NA,TRBJ2-1,TRBV4-1,14,TGCGCCAGCAGCAGTAACGTACCCTACAATGAGCAGTTCTTC,CASSSNVPYNEQFF
NA,NA,TRBJ1-1,TRBV7-8,14,TGTGCCAGCAGCTCGAGGGCCATGAACACTGAAGCTTTCTTT,CASSSRAMNTEAFF
NA,few,TRBJ1-1,TRBV5-1,14,TGCGCCAGCAGGGCCGGGACAATGAACACTGAAGCTTTCTTT,CASRAGTMNTEAFF
NA,NA,TRBJ1-2,TRBV20-1,11,TGCAGTGCATGGTTTGGCTATGGCTACACCTTC,CSAWFGYGYTF
NA,NA,TRBJ1-2,TRBV5-1,16,TGCGCCAGCAGCTTGGAAGCCGGGACACCGGGCTATGGCTACACCTTC,CASSLEAGTPGYGYTF
TRBD1,NA,TRBJ1-1,TRBV5-1,14,TGCGCCAGCAGCCGGGGACAGGGGAGGAGAGAAGCTTTCTTT,CASSRGQGRREAFF
TRBD1,NA,TRBJ2-5,TRBV5-5,15,TGTGCCAGCAGCTTGTCAGGGGGCGCGGGCAGTGGCCAGTACTTC,CASSLSGGAGSGQYF
NA,many,TRBJ2-7,TRBV10-3,12,TGTGCCATCGGTTCTGGATTCTACGAGCAGTACTTC,CAIGSGFYEQYF
TRBD2,many,TRBJ2-7,TRBV6-2/TRBV6-3,13,TGTGCCAGCAGCACCGGGACTACGGGGGAGCAGTACTTC,CASSTGTTGEQYF
TRBD1,few,TRBJ2-7,TRBV9,15,TGTGCCAGCAGCGTAGATGTGACAGGGGTGGTCGAGCAGTACTTC,CASSVDVTGVVEQYF
TRBD2,many,TRBJ2-1,TRBV12-3/TRBV12-4,15,TGTGCCAGCAGTTTAAGGGCGGGAGAATACAATGAGCAGTTCTTC,CASSLRAGEYNEQFF
NA,NA,TRBJ2-7,TRBV5-5,12,TGTGCCAGCAGCTTGGACCTTAACGAGCAGTACTTC,CASSLDLNEQYF
NA,NA,TRBJ1-5,TRBV12-3/TRBV12-4,17,TGTGCCAGCAGTTCGCAGTCGTCGGGGGGCGTCAATCAGCCCCAGCATTTT,CASSSQSSGGVNQPQHF
NA,few,TRBJ1-5,TRBV5-1,16,TGCGCCAGCAGCTTGGGACCGACGGGATTCAATCAGCCCCAGCATTTT,CASSLGPTGFNQPQHF
NA,NA,TRBJ1-1,TRBV20-1,15,TGCAGTGCTAGATCTCAAACCTCGGGGGCGGATGAAGCTTTCTTT,CSARSQTSGADEAFF
TRBD1,NA,TRBJ1-5,TRBV7-9,15,TGTGCCAGCAGCTCCGAGGGGGCAGGCAATCAGCCCCAGCATTTT,CASSSEGAGNQPQHF
NA,NA,TRBJ1-1,TRBV18,13,TGTGCCAGCTCACCAGCAGAAGGGAATGAAGCTTTCTTT,CASSPAEGNEAFF
TRBD2,few,TRBJ2-4,TRBV7-2,20,TGTGCCAGCACCAACTTATGGTACACTAGCGGGAGGCTAGCCAAAAACATTCAGTACTTC,CASTNLWYTSGRLAKNIQYF
TRBD1,NA,TRBJ1-5,TRBV19,16,TGTGCCAGTAGTAGAGGGACAGCAGGTGAAAATCAGCCCCAGCATTTT,CASSRGTAGENQPQHF
TRBD2,NA,TRBJ2-7,TRBV25-1,14,TGTGCCAGCAGGGGTGGGGGGGGCTCCTACGAGCAGTACTTC,CASRGGGGSYEQYF
NA,few,TRBJ2-3,TRBV2,11,TGTGCCTCCCAAGTCGGGACCACGCAGTATTTT,CASQVGTTQYF
NA,NA,TRBJ1-1,TRBV11-2,15,TGTGCCAGCAGCTTACGAGGGCAGCCAAGCACTGAAGCTTTCTTT,CASSLRGQPSTEAFF
NA,NA,TRBJ2-2,TRBV5-1,14,TGCGCCAGCAGCCGGGACCAACCGGCCGGGGAGCTGTTTTTT,CASSRDQPAGELFF
NA,few,TRBJ2-5,TRBV6-5,15,TGTGCCAGCACCAACTTCGGGGCGGGGCAAGAGACCCAGTACTTC,CASTNFGAGQETQYF
NA,few,TRBJ2-3,TRBV24-1,17,TGTGCCACCAGCCCCCCGGGACCACTATCTAGCACAGATACGCAGTATTTT,CATSPPGPLSSTDTQYF
NA,few,TRBJ2-3,TRBV11-1,15,TGTGCCAGCAGCCCGTCCCCCAGATACACAGATACGCAGTATTTT,CASSPSPRYTDTQYF
NA,NA,TRBJ2-7,TRBV20-1,13,TGCAGTGCTAGAGATGACAGTCTAGTCGGGCAGTACTTC,CSARDDSLVGQYF
NA,NA,TRBJ2-5,TRBV12-3/TRBV12-4,14,TGTGCCAGCAGCCGGACAGAAGGCCCCCAGACCCAGTACTTC,CASSRTEGPQTQYF
NA,NA,TRBJ2-7,TRBV24-1,13,TGTGCCACTTCGACGGCCCCTACCTACGAGCAGTACTTC,CATSTAPTYEQYF
NA,few,TRBJ2-6,TRBV5-5,17,TGTGCCAGCAGCACTGCGGGCGGCAACTCTGGGGCCAACGTCCTGACTTTC,CASSTAGGNSGANVLTF